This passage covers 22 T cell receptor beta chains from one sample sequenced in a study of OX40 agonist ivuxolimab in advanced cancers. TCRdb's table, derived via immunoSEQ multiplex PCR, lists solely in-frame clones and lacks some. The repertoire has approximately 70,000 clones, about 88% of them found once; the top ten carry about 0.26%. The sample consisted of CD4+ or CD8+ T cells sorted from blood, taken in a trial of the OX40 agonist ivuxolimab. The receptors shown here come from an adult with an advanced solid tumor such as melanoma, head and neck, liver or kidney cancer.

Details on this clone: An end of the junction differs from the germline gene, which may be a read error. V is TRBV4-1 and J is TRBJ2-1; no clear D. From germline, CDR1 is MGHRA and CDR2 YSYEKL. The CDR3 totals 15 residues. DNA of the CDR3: TGCGCCAGCACCCAAGCTCTGGAGAACCACAATGAGCAGTTCTTC. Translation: CASTQALENHNEQFF.

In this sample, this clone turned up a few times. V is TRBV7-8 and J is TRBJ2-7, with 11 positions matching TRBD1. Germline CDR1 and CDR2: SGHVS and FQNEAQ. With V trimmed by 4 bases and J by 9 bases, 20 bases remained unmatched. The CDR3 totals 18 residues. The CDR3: CASSSVWTGGAQGVGQYF. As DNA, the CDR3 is TGTGCCAGCAGCTCCGTCTGGACAGGGGGCGCCCAGGGGGTTGGGCAGTACTTC.

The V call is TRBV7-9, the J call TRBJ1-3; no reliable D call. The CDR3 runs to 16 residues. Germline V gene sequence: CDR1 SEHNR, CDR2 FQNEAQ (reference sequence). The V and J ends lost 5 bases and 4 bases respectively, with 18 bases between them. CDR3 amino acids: CASSQGSYTTGNTIYF. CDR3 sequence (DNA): TGTGCCAGCAGCCAAGGTAGCTACACGACGGGAAACACCATATATTTT.

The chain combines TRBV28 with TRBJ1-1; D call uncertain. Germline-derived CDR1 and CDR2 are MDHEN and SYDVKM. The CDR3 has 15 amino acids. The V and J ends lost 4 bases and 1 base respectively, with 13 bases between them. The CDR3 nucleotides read TGTGCCAGCAGTTCATTTAGGGCCAGGAACACTGAAGCTTTCTTT. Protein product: CASSSFRARNTEAFF.

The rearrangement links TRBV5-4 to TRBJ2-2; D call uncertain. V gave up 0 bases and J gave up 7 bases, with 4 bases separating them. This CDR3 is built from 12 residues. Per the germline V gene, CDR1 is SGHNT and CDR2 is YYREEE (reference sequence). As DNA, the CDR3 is TGTGCCAGCAGCTTGGAGGTCGGGGAGCTGTTTTTT. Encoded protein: CASSLEVGELFF.

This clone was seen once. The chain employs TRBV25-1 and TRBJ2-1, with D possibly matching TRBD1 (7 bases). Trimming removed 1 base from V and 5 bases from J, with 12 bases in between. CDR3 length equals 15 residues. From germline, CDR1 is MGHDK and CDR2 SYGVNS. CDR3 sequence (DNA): TGTGCCAGCAGTGAATGGGGGGACAGCGACAATGAGCAGTTCTTC. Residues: CASSEWGDSDNEQFF. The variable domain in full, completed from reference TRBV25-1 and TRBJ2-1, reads EADIYQTPRYLVIGTGKKITLECSQTMGHDKMYWYQQDPGMELHLIHYSYGVNSTEKGDLSSESTVSRIRTEHFPLTLESARPSHTSQYLCASSEWGDSDNEQFFGPGTRLTVL.

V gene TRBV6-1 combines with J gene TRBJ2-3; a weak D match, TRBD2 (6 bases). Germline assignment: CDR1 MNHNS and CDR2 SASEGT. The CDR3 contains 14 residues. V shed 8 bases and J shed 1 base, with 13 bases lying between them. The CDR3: CASGGGGGTDTQYF. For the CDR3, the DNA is TGTGCCAGCGGGGGAGGTGGTGGCACAGATACGCAGTATTTT.

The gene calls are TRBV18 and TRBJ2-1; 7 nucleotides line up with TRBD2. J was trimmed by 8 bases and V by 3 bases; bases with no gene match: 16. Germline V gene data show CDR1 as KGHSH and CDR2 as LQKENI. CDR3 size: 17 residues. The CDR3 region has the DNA TGTGCCAGCTCACCGGGTCAGGGACTACCTTTAATTCATGAGCAGTTCTTC. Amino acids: CASSPGQGLPLIHEQFF.

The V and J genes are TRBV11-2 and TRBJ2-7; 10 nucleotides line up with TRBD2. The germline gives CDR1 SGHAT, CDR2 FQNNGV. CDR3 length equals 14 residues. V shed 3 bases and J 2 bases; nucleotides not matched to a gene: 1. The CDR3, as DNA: TGTGCCAGCAGCTTTACTAGCGGGGCCTACGAGCAGTACTTC. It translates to CASSFTSGAYEQYF.

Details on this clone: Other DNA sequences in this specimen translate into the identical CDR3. CDR3 protein: CASSSSSYEQYF. CDR3 nucleotide sequence: TGCGCCAGCAGCTCCAGCTCCTACGAGCAGTACTTC. This chain links TRBV5-1 with TRBJ2-7, with D unclear. CDR1 SGHRS and CDR2 YFSETQ come from the germline V gene. The ends were cut back, 3 bases at V and 0 bases at J, with 4 bases in the middle. The CDR3 spans 12 residues.

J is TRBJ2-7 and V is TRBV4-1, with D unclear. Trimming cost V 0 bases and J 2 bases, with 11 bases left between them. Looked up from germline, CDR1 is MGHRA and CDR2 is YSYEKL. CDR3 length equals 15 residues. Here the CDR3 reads CASSQDLGFTYEQYF. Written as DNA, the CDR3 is TGCGCCAGCAGCCAAGATCTGGGGTTTACCTACGAGCAGTACTTC.

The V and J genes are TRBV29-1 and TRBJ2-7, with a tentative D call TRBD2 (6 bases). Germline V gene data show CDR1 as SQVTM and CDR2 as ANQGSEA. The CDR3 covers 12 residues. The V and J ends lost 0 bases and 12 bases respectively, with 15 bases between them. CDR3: CSVEDREEGPYF. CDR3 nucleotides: TGCAGCGTTGAAGATAGGGAGGAGGGTCCGTACTTC.

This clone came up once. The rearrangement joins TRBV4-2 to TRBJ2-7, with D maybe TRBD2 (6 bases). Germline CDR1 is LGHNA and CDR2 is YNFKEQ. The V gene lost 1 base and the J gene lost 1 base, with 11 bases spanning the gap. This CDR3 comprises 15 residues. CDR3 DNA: TGTGCCAGCAGCCAAGGGACGGGAGAGTCCTACGAGCAGTACTTC. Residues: CASSQGTGESYEQYF.

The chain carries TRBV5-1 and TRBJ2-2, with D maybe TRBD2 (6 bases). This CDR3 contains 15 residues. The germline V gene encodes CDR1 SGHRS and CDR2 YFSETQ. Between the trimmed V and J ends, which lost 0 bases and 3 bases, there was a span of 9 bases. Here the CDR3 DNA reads TGCGCCAGCAGCTTGGTTAGCGGCTACACCGGGGAGCTGTTTTTT. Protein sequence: CASSLVSGYTGELFF.

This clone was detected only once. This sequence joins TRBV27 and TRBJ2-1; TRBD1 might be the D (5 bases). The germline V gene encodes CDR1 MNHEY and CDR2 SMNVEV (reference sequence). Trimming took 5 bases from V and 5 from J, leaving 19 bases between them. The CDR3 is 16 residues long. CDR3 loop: CASSTTGTPGDNEQFF. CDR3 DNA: TGTGCCAGCAGTACCACAGGAACCCCCGGCGACAATGAGCAGTTCTTC.

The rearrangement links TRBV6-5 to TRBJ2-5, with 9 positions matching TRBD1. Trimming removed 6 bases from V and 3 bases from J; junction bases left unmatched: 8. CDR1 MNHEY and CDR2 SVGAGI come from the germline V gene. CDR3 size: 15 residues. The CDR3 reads CASSPGQGLKETQYF. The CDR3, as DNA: TGTGCCAGCAGCCCGGGACAGGGACTCAAAGAGACCCAGTACTTC.

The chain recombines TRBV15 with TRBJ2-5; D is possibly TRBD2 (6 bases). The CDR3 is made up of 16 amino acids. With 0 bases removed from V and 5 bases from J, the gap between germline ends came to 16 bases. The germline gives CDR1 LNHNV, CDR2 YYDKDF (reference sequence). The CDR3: CATSRDLRGPGETQYF. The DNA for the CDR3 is TGTGCCACCAGCAGAGATCTGCGGGGACCCGGGGAGACCCAGTACTTC.

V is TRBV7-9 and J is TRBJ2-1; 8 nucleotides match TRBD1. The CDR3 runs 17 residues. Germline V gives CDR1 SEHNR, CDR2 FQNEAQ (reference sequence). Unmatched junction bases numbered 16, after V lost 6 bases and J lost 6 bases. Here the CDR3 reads CASRFTEGQGAFNEQFF. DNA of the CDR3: TGTGCCAGCAGGTTTACAGAAGGGCAGGGGGCCTTCAATGAGCAGTTCTTC.

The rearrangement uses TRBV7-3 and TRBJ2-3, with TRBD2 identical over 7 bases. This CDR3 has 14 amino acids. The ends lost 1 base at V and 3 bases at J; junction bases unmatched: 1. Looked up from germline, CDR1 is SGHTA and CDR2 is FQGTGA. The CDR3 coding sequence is TGTGCCAGCAGCTTAAACGGGAGGACAGATACGCAGTATTTT. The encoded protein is CASSLNGRTDTQYF.

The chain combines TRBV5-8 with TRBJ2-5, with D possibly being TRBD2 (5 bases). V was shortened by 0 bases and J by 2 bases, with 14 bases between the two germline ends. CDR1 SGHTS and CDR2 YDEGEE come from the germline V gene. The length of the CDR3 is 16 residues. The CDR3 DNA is TGTGCCAGCAGCTTGGGACAACTAGGAGGTCAAGAGACCCAGTACTTC. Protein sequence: CASSLGQLGGQETQYF.

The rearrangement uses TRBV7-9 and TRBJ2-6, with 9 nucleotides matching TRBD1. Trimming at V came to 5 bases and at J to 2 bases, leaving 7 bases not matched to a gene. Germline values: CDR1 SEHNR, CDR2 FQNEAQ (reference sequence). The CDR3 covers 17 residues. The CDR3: CASSRGTGRAGANVLTF. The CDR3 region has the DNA TGTGCCAGCAGCCGAGGGACAGGGCGTGCTGGGGCCAACGTCCTGACTTTC.

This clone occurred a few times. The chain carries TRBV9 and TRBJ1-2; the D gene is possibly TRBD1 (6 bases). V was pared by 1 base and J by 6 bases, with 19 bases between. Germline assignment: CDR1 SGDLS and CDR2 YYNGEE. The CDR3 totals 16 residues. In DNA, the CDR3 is TGTGCCAGCAGCGTAAATGTCAGGGGATTCGGGGATGGCTACACCTTC. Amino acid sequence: CASSVNVRGFGDGYTF.